The sequence of this T cell receptor beta chain was determined in a study of shared clonotypes between healthy human individuals. Study-wide findings and caveats: Some clonotypes were shared by all four sorted-subset donors, while others were not shared. The non-shared ones had lower generation probabilities than the shared ones.

Measured with immunoSEQ multiplex PCR; TCRdb has only the in-frame clones, and not every one. The table lists some 2,100,000 clones, approximately 94% of them singletons. To note about this clone: Its antigen is not known.

The CDR3 contains 15 residues. J lost 4 bases, V lost 4 bases, and 4 bases had no gene match. Per the germline V gene, CDR1 is LNHDA and CDR2 is SQIVND (reference sequence). The chain uses TRBV19 and TRBJ1-2; 12 nucleotides agree with TRBD1. The material sequenced was naive CD4+ T cells sorted from blood. The subset denotes: CD45RA+ positively selected. This receptor was taken from a young man in good health. CDR3 nucleotide sequence: TGTGCCAGTAGTAGGGGACAGGGGGCCTCCTATGGCTACACCTTC. Its translation: CASSRGQGASYGYTF.